These T cell receptor beta chains were read from a single sample in a study of CD8+ T cells in alopecia areata. Profiling relied on immunoSEQ multiplex PCR, and the TCRdb table lists in-frame clones only, not all of them. The sample has around 300,000 clones; about 62% are singletons. Sequencing used CD4+ T cells sorted from blood, obtained around week 54, from a patient treated with tofacitinib. All receptors come from a human donor with alopecia areata. CDR3s include the opening cysteine and the closing phenylalanine or tryptophan. Clone size, where shown, is once, few, many, or a class for clones that have expanded.

cdr3_length	v_call	j_call	clone_size	cdr3_aa
11	TRBV20-1	TRBJ2-7	NA	CSGGTPYEQYF
11	TRBV20-1	TRBJ2-5	NA	CSARWGETQYF
13	TRBV30	TRBJ2-1	NA	CAWERDSNNEQFF
16	TRBV30	TRBJ1-1	NA	CAWSVTLGQLNTEAFF
17	TRBV4-2	TRBJ2-3	NA	CASSQKGTGGRTDTQYF
14	TRBV6-5	TRBJ1-2	NA	CASSGTGGNYGYTF
14	TRBV29-1	TRBJ1-3	NA	CSVAPSFSGNTIYF
15	TRBV29-1	TRBJ2-7	NA	CSVEDRTGPSYEQYF
13	TRBV29-1	TRBJ1-1	once	CSVEGLMNTEAFF
16	TRBV15	TRBJ2-5	NA	CATSRGSRGNQETQYF
13	TRBV7-9	TRBJ2-2	NA	CASSPDTPGELFF
16	TRBV10-3	TRBJ2-5	NA	CAISSAGTGGGETQYF
12	TRBV10-3	TRBJ2-5	few	CAIARNQETQYF
13	TRBV19	TRBJ2-5	NA	CASGTGATETQYF
14	TRBV12-5	TRBJ2-1	few	CASAFSGVRNEQFF
16	TRBV7-3	TRBJ1-6	NA	CASSSQASPGNSPLHF
15	TRBV6-5	TRBJ1-2	NA	CASSYSAGILYGYTF
16	TRBV18	TRBJ1-5	NA	CASSPDDRVLTQPQHF
13	TRBV29-1	TRBJ1-1	few	CSVVPGVGTEAFF
15	TRBV7-2	TRBJ2-6	once	CASSSQSSGANVLTF
17	TRBV5-6	TRBJ2-3	NA	CASSPLLQGRGSDTQYF
15	TRBV6-5	TRBJ2-3	NA	CASRLQGAGTDTQYF
14	TRBV19	TRBJ2-5	NA	CASSMGGGGETQYF
13	TRBV28	TRBJ1-2	NA	CASTPGGTDGYTF
13	TRBV18	TRBJ2-1	NA	CASSPPSKNEQFF
12	TRBV2	TRBJ1-2	NA	CASNQGNYGYTF
15	TRBV30	TRBJ2-7	NA	CAWSVMDSDFYEQYF
16	TRBV13	TRBJ2-3	NA	CASSSPTGPSTDTQYF
15	TRBV25-1	TRBJ2-7	NA	CASSPPGQGSYEQYF
14	TRBV9	TRBJ1-1	NA	CASSKGVENTEAFF
13	TRBV5-1	TRBJ2-6	NA	CASRYTGANVLTF
15	TRBV5-1	TRBJ1-2	once	CASSPGLEGAGGYTF
12	TRBV29-1	TRBJ1-2	NA	CSVGEGNYGYTF
20	TRBV5-1	TRBJ2-2	few	CASSKDPLYSGSPHTGELFF
13	TRBV5-1	TRBJ1-6	few	CASSLTNNSPLHF
14	TRBV30	TRBJ1-5	few	CAWRDSWGNQPQHF
14	TRBV29-1	TRBJ2-7	few	CSVEGGGRLGEQYF
15	TRBV30	TRBJ2-7	NA	CAWSVTLAGYGEQYF
14	TRBV29-1	TRBJ2-7	NA	CSVVPGTATYEQYF
14	TRBV29-1	TRBJ1-1	NA	CSVAFWGENTEAFF
15	TRBV21-1	TRBJ2-5	few	CASSTRQGRGETQYF